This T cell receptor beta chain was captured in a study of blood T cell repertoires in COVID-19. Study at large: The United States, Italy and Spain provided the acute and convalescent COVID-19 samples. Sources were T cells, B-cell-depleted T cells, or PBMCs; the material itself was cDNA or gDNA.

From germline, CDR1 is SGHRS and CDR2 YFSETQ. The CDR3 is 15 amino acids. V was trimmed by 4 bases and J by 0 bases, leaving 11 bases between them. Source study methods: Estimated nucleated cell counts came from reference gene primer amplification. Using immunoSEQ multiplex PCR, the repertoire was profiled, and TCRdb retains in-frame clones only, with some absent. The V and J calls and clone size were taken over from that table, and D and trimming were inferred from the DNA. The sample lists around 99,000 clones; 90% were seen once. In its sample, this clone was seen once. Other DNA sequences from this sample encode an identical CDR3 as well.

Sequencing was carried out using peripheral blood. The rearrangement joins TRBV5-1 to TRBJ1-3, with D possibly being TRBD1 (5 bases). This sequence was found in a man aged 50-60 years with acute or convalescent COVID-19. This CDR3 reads CASSLGQLSGNTIYF. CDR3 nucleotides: TGCGCCAGCAGCCTCGGACAACTCTCTGGAAACACCATATATTTT.